The 23 T cell receptor beta chains below all came from one sample that was sequenced in a study of cytotoxic CD8 clonotypes in ibrutinib-treated CLL. The assay was immunoSEQ multiplex PCR, and TCRdb's table has in-frame clones only and misses some. The sample has about 40,000 clones; under 80% are singletons. The sequences come from PBMCs, collected at disease progression, from a patient treated with ibrutinib. Every receptor here comes from a human donor with chronic lymphocytic leukemia.

This clone was counted between two and nine times. V gene TRBV6-1 combines with J gene TRBJ1-5; TRBD1 agrees at 8 bases. The CDR3 runs to 14 residues. Germline values: CDR1 MNHNS, CDR2 SASEGT. The V and J ends lost 6 bases and 2 bases, in that order; junction bases with no gene match: 3. The CDR3 loop reads CASRTTGGNQPQHF. Here the CDR3 DNA reads TGTGCCAGCAGGACGACAGGGGGCAATCAGCCCCAGCATTTT.

The chain employs TRBV7-3 and TRBJ2-2; no definite D call. Trimming stripped 6 bases from V and 0 bases from J, with 8 bases between. Germline V lookup: CDR1 SGHTA, CDR2 FQGTGA. This CDR3 has 14 amino acids. The CDR3 region has the DNA TGTGCCAGCAGTTCCTACTCGAACACCGGGGAGCTGTTTTTT. Translating gives CASSSYSNTGELFF.

This clone was detected once. The chain couples TRBV6-5 to TRBJ1-1; 7 nucleotides line up with TRBD1. The CDR3 length is 15 residues. The germline gives CDR1 MNHEY, CDR2 SVGAGI. With 0 bases clipped from V and 3 bases from J, the junction kept 4 bases outside the gene matches. The CDR3 coding sequence is TGTGCCAGCAGTTACTCGACCGACAGGGACACTGAAGCTTTCTTT. Translated: CASSYSTDRDTEAFF.

V gene TRBV9 combines with J gene TRBJ2-7; D possibly matches TRBD1 or TRBD2 (5 bases each). V was shortened by 3 bases and J by 2 bases, with 12 bases between the two germline ends. The CDR3 consists of 14 residues. In germline, CDR1 is SGDLS, CDR2 YYNGEE. DNA for the CDR3: TGTGCCAGCAGCGCCGGGGCCGAAACCTACGAGCAGTACTTC. Its translation: CASSAGAETYEQYF.

The chain has TRBV27 and TRBJ2-7, with 8 positions matching TRBD1. V trimming: 6 bases; J trimming: 4 bases; junction bases outside the gene matches: 11. Germline CDR1 and CDR2: MNHEY and SMNVEV (reference sequence). CDR3 length equals 15 residues. The CDR3 DNA sequence: TGTGCCAGCAGCCGAATTCCAGGGGGCGCGTACGAGCAGTACTTC. Translation gives CASSRIPGGAYEQYF.

V is TRBV18 and J is TRBJ1-4, with no clear D. V lost 3 bases to trimming and J lost 7 bases, with 12 bases between them. This CDR3 region has 14 residues. Germline V CDR1 and CDR2: KGHSH, LQKENI. The CDR3 is CASSPEPEFEKLFF. The DNA of the CDR3 is TGTGCCAGCTCACCCGAGCCCGAGTTTGAAAAACTGTTTTTT.

This clone was recorded a few times. Other nucleotide sequences in the sample specify the same CDR3. The rearrangement uses TRBV7-2 and TRBJ2-5, with D hard to call. The V end was cut by 5 bases, the J end by 1 base, with 2 bases between. Germline V lookup: CDR1 SGHTA, CDR2 FQGNSA. The CDR3 contains 11 residues. The CDR3 sequence is CASSPQETQYF. The CDR3 nucleotides are TGTGCCAGCAGCCCCCAAGAGACCCAGTACTTC.

This chain connects TRBV15 to TRBJ2-1; unclear D gene. The CDR3 sequence is 16 residues long. Trimming pared 1 base from V and 5 bases from J, leaving 15 bases between. From germline, CDR1 is LNHNV and CDR2 YYDKDF (reference sequence). The chain's CDR3 is CATSRGSGLENNEQFF. CDR3 coding DNA: TGTGCCACCAGCAGAGGATCCGGCCTAGAGAACAATGAGCAGTTCTTC.

CDR3 sequence (DNA): TGTGCCAGCAGCCGTTACAGGGGATTAGAGGCTTTCTTT. Protein product: CASSRYRGLEAFF. This chain joins TRBV14 and TRBJ1-1; 7 bases map to TRBD1. V dropped 4 bases and J dropped 11; count of bases not matched to a gene: 10. Germline lookup yields CDR1 SGHDN and CDR2 FVKESK. The length of the CDR3 is 13 residues.

This clone occurred once. The chain employs TRBV7-9 and TRBJ2-3; tentative D call: TRBD1 (5 bases). The V end lost 3 bases, the J end lost 0 bases, and 13 bases lay between the germline ends. This CDR3 spans 16 amino acids. Germline V gives CDR1 SEHNR, CDR2 FQNEAQ (reference sequence). The CDR3 DNA follows: TGTGCCAGCAGCTTCACCCCAGGGATGAGCACAGATACGCAGTATTTT. It specifies CASSFTPGMSTDTQYF.

The chain employs TRBV4-2 and TRBJ2-1, with TRBD2 as a possible D gene (6 bases). Germline CDR1 reads LGHNA; CDR2 reads YNFKEQ. The V and J ends lost 3 bases and 6 bases respectively, with 21 bases between them. The CDR3 has 17 residues. CDR3 nucleotide sequence: TGTGCCAGCAGCCAGGACCTCCTCTGGGCGGGAATCAATGAGCAGTTCTTC. It encodes CASSQDLLWAGINEQFF.

The rearrangement joins TRBV30 to TRBJ1-4, with a weak D call TRBD1 (5 bases). CDR3 size: 14 residues. Trimming cost V 4 bases and J 8 bases, with 17 bases left between them. CDR1 and CDR2 (germline): GTSNPN, SVGIG (reference sequence). Here the CDR3 reads CAWKIQFWGEKLFF. Here the CDR3 DNA reads TGTGCCTGGAAAATACAGTTTTGGGGGGAAAAACTGTTTTTT.

This clone was detected only once. The chain is built from TRBV6-1 and TRBJ1-5, with a possible D match to TRBD1 (6 bases). The CDR3 contains 16 residues. CDR1 and CDR2 from the germline V gene are MNHNS and SASEGT. The germline V and J ends were trimmed by 2 bases and 3 bases, with 14 bases remaining between them. CDR3 sequence (DNA): TGTGCCAGCAGTGAATCAAGCCAGGGGATCAATCAGCCCCAGCATTTT. It encodes CASSESSQGINQPQHF.

V gene TRBV14 combines with J gene TRBJ2-1, with TRBD2 matching 8 bases. Trimming took 4 bases from V and 6 from J; bases not matched to a gene: 11. CDR3 size: 16 residues. In germline, CDR1 is SGHDN, CDR2 FVKESK. CDR3 DNA: TGTGCCAGCAGCCCCCCCGTCGGGAGGGCGGGCAATGAGCAGTTCTTC. Protein sequence: CASSPPVGRAGNEQFF.

The DNA of the CDR3 is TGTGCCAGTAGTATCGGAGCAGGTTATGGAAACACCATATATTTT. It translates to CASSIGAGYGNTIYF. The chain couples TRBV19 to TRBJ1-3; D is undetermined. Deletions cut 3 bases from V and 3 bases from J, with 12 bases between. From germline, CDR1 is LNHDA and CDR2 SQIVND (reference sequence). This CDR3 comprises 15 residues.

V and J are TRBV6-5 and TRBJ2-5, with TRBD1 matching over 8 bases. Germline-derived CDR1 and CDR2 are MNHEY and SVGAGI. V trimming: 0 bases; J trimming: 3 bases; junction bases outside the gene matches: 0. CDR3 length: 14 amino acids. The CDR3 DNA is TGTGCCAGCAGTTACTCGACAGGGGAAGAGACCCAGTACTTC. This sequence encodes CASSYSTGEETQYF.

The rearrangement joins TRBV25-1 to TRBJ2-6; D gene unclear. The CDR3 loop spans 17 amino acids. Trimming removed 6 bases from V and 0 bases from J, with 15 bases in between. Germline V CDR1 and CDR2: MGHDK, SYGVNS. DNA for the CDR3: TGTGCCAGCAGCTTGGGCAGCGTTAACTCTGGGGCCAACGTCCTGACTTTC. The encoded protein is CASSLGSVNSGANVLTF. The whole variable domain, remainder taken from reference TRBV25-1 and TRBJ2-6, is EADIYQTPRYLVIGTGKKITLECSQTMGHDKMYWYQQDPGMELHLIHYSYGVNSTEKGDLSSESTVSRIRTEHFPLTLESARPSHTSQYLCASSLGSVNSGANVLTFGAGSRLTVL.

This chain joins TRBV2 and TRBJ2-2; TRBD2 is a possible D gene (5 bases). The CDR3 extends over 18 amino acids. Germline V gives CDR1 SNHLY, CDR2 FYNNEI. The V end lost 6 bases, the J end lost 6 bases, and 26 bases lay between the germline ends. CDR3 region: CASRHPSGPRDSAGELFF. CDR3 coding DNA: TGTGCCAGCAGGCATCCCTCCGGGCCTCGGGATTCGGCCGGGGAGCTGTTTTTT.

In its sample, this clone was seen a few times. The CDR3 region is CASSREDEQFF. CDR3 DNA sequence: TGTGCCAGCAGCCGGGAGGATGAGCAGTTCTTC. The genes are TRBV5-5 and TRBJ2-1, with 7 bases lining up with TRBD2. This CDR3 spans 11 amino acids. The trim removed 4 bases at V and 8 bases at J, leaving 0 bases unmatched. Germline V lookup: CDR1 SGHKS, CDR2 YYEKEE (reference sequence).

This sequence joins TRBV6-5 and TRBJ2-7; D gene ambiguous. In germline, CDR1 is MNHEY, CDR2 SVGAGI. V gave up 4 bases and J gave up 3 bases, with 10 bases separating them. The CDR3 contains 13 residues. In DNA, the CDR3 is TGTGCCAGCAGTTCTGCCCACCACTACGAGCAGTACTTC. Translated, it gives CASSSAHHYEQYF.

The chain uses TRBV5-1 and TRBJ2-1; D gene uncertain. The CDR3 consists of 14 residues. V was shortened by 1 base and J by 5 bases, with 10 bases between the two germline ends. Per germline, CDR1 SGHRS and CDR2 YFSETQ. The CDR3 DNA sequence: TGCGCCAGCAGCTTGTCGTCGGCAAACAATGAGCAGTTCTTC. Its translation is CASSLSSANNEQFF. The full variable domain, its missing parts supplied by reference TRBV5-1 and TRBJ2-1, is KAGVTQTPRYLIKTRGQQVTLSCSPISGHRSVSWYQQTPGQGLQFLFEYFSETQRNKGNFPGRFSGRQFSNSRSEMNVSTLELGDSALYLCASSLSSANNEQFFGPGTRLTVL.

V usage is TRBV5-1 and J usage is TRBJ2-7; either TRBD1 or TRBD2 may supply D (5 bases each). Germline loops: CDR1 SGHRS, CDR2 YFSETQ. The CDR3 consists of 13 residues. V was clipped by 5 bases and J by 2 bases, with 11 bases between them. The DNA for the CDR3 is TGCGCCAGCAGATCCGGGACGCCCTACGAGCAGTACTTC. Encoded protein: CASRSGTPYEQYF.

This clone is medium-sized. This chain joins TRBV28 and TRBJ2-4; D possibly matches TRBD1 or TRBD2 (6 bases each). This CDR3 is built from 15 residues. Germline values: CDR1 MDHEN, CDR2 SYDVKM. V dropped 6 bases and J dropped 8 bases, with 20 bases sitting between them. CDR3 nucleotides: TGTGCCAGCAGCTCCCTTGGGGGGCGAATTGACATTCAGTACTTC. It translates to CASSSLGGRIDIQYF.